Below are 20 T cell receptor beta chains sequenced from a single sample in a study of blood T cell repertoires in COVID-19 (TCRdb year 2020). Libraries came from the immunoSEQ multiplex PCR assay. The table was pulled from immuneACCESS by TCRdb, which kept in-frame rearrangements only. Such tables lose some clones; where checked, under half of the loss comes from unresolved V genes, and the rest has no known cause. This sample comprises some 170,000 clones, about four fifths of them detected only once. Approximately 10% of the sample rests with the top ten. The sample taken for sequencing was peripheral blood. These receptors originate from a woman between 40 and 50 years old with COVID-19, enrolled during active disease.

This rearrangement joins TRBV28 to TRBJ2-2; D call uncertain. This CDR3 has 10 amino acids. Germline lookup yields CDR1 MDHEN and CDR2 SYDVKM. Deletions cut 8 bases from V and 7 bases from J, with 5 bases between. DNA of the CDR3: TGTGCCAGCGGGCACGGGGAGCTGTTTTTT. Its protein product is CASGHGELFF.

The chain combines TRBV6-4 with TRBJ2-1; 9 positions match TRBD1. The CDR3 spans 16 residues. Germline CDR1 reads MRHNA; CDR2 reads SNTAGT. Germline trimming cut 1 base from V and 6 bases from J; bases unmatched to any gene: 7. The CDR3 DNA is TGTGCCAGCAGTGACTTACCGGGACAGGGTAGCAATGAGCAGTTCTTC. Its protein product is CASSDLPGQGSNEQFF.

This chain connects TRBV5-1 to TRBJ2-1; D possibly corresponds to TRBD2 (6 bases). CDR1 is SGHRS, CDR2 YFSETQ, per germline. This CDR3 contains 14 residues. Trimming removed 0 bases at V and 9 bases at J, with 13 bases between. CDR3 nucleotide sequence: TGCGCCAGCAGCTTGGATGGCGGGACGATTGAGCAGTTCTTC. It specifies CASSLDGGTIEQFF.

This chain connects TRBV5-4 to TRBJ1-2, with TRBD1 identical over 7 bases. This CDR3 spans 14 amino acids. The V and J ends lost 4 bases and 5 bases, in that order; junction bases with no gene match: 8. Germline CDR1 is SGHNT and CDR2 is YYREEE (reference sequence). CDR3 residues: CASSKGTDEYGYTF. For the CDR3, the DNA is TGTGCCAGCAGCAAAGGGACAGACGAATATGGCTACACCTTC.

The rearrangement joins TRBV12-3 or TRBV12-4 to TRBJ2-7; D possibly corresponds to TRBD2 (5 bases). This CDR3 comprises 12 residues. V shed 3 bases and J shed 3 bases, with 6 bases lying between them. The CDR3 DNA sequence: TGTGCCAGCAGTTTCGACTACTACGAGCAGTACGTC. Its protein product is CASSFDYYEQYV.

The chain couples TRBV28 to TRBJ1-2, with 7 bases lining up with TRBD1. The V gene's germline CDR1 is MDHEN and CDR2 SYDVKM. V lost 2 bases, J lost 8 bases, and 8 bases stayed unmatched. This CDR3 is 14 amino acids long. The CDR3 nucleotides are TGTGCCAGCAGTTTAAGACAGGGATTTGTCGGCTACACCTTC. Translating gives CASSLRQGFVGYTF.

This clone was recorded only once. The chain is built from TRBV10-2 and TRBJ2-7; tentatively, D is TRBD1 (5 bases). The germline V gene encodes CDR1 WSHSY and CDR2 SAAADI. Trimming removed 4 bases from V and 7 bases from J, with 14 bases in between. The CDR3 loop spans 13 amino acids. The CDR3 reads CASSGITKGEQYF. CDR3 in DNA: TGCGCCAGCAGTGGTATCACGAAGGGGGAGCAGTACTTC.

This sequence joins TRBV19 and TRBJ1-1, with TRBD1 as a possible D gene (6 bases). Trimming pared 7 bases from V and 4 bases from J, leaving 19 bases between. Germline V gene data show CDR1 as LNHDA and CDR2 as SQIVND (reference sequence). CDR3 length: 15 residues. The CDR3 is CASTRGFGGLTEAFF. CDR3 bases: TGTGCCAGTACCCGTGGTTTCGGGGGGCTCACTGAAGCTTTCTTT.

This clone appeared a few times. DNA of the CDR3: TGCGCCAGCAGCTTGGCCGCACAGGGGGCCACTGAAGCTTTCTTT. This gives the protein CASSLAAQGATEAFF. The V and J genes are TRBV5-1 and TRBJ1-1; 9 positions match TRBD1. V lost 0 bases, J lost 4 bases, and 4 bases stayed unmatched. The germline CDR1 and CDR2 sequences are SGHRS and YFSETQ. The CDR3 is 15 residues long.

The chain is built from TRBV28 and TRBJ1-2; 9 positions agree with TRBD1. The CDR3 length is 15 residues. Germline V CDR1 and CDR2: MDHEN, SYDVKM. The V segment lost 4 bases and the J segment 4 bases; nucleotides outside the gene matches: 7. The DNA for the CDR3 is TGTGCCAGCAGTTCGGGACAGGGCCGTCTCTATGGCTACACCTTC. Amino acid sequence: CASSSGQGRLYGYTF.

V gene TRBV5-5 combines with J gene TRBJ1-3; 7 nucleotides match TRBD1. Trimming removed 3 bases from V and 2 bases from J; junction bases left unmatched: 2. The germline CDR1 and CDR2 sequences are SGHKS and YYEKEE (reference sequence). The CDR3 has 14 amino acids. The CDR3 is CASSSTGTGNTIYF. The DNA of the CDR3 is TGTGCCAGCAGCTCGACAGGGACTGGAAACACCATATATTTT.

V and J are TRBV27 and TRBJ1-2; 7 bases fit TRBD1. V lost 2 bases, J lost 4 bases, and 7 bases stayed unmatched. Per the germline V gene, CDR1 is MNHEY and CDR2 is SMNVEV (reference sequence). This CDR3 region has 15 residues. CDR3 region: CASSLNRGGLYGYTF. The CDR3 nucleotides read TGTGCCAGCAGTTTAAACAGGGGTGGGCTCTATGGCTACACCTTC.

DNA for the CDR3: TGTGCCAGCAGTTCCGGACAGTGGGCCTACACCTTC. Protein sequence: CASSSGQWAYTF. V is TRBV28 and J is TRBJ1-2; the D gene is possibly TRBD1 (6 bases). The CDR3 consists of 12 residues. Germline CDR1 is MDHEN and CDR2 is SYDVKM. V lost 4 bases and J 10 bases, leaving 13 bases between the germline ends.

CDR3 loop: CASSRSLDTQYF. The CDR3 DNA reads TGTGCCAGTAGCCGAAGCTTAGATACGCAGTATTTT. The V and J genes are TRBV19 and TRBJ2-3; D unresolved. CDR3 length equals 12 residues. Trimming removed 6 bases at V and 5 bases at J, with 9 bases between. Germline CDR1 is LNHDA and CDR2 is SQIVND (reference sequence).

The genes are TRBV23-1 and TRBJ1-3, with 7 nucleotides matching TRBD1. TRBV23-1 is placed among ORFs of uncertain function. This CDR3 spans 16 amino acids. V lost 7 bases to trimming and J lost 0 bases; unmatched junction nucleotides: 9. CDR3 nucleotide sequence: TGCGCCAGCACCCGTGGGACAGCTAGCTCTGGAAACACCATATATTTT. As protein: CASTRGTASSGNTIYF.

The sample holds a few counts of this clone. Other DNA sequences within the sample encode an identical CDR3. The chain uses TRBV7-3 and TRBJ1-1; D is ambiguous. Germline CDR1 and CDR2: SGHTA and FQGTGA. The CDR3 sequence is 13 residues long. Trimming left V 2 bases short and J 2 bases short, with 6 bases between. CDR3 sequence (DNA): TGTGCCAGCAGCTTATCAGTAAACACTGAAGCTTTCTTT. Translation gives CASSLSVNTEAFF. The full variable domain, with the rest looked up from reference TRBV7-3 and TRBJ1-1, is GAGVSQTPSNKVTEKGKYVELRCDPISGHTALYWYRQSLGQGPEFLIYFQGTGAADDSGLPNDRFFAVRPEGSVSTLKIQRTERGDSAVYLCASSLSVNTEAFFGQGTRLTVV.

In DNA form, the CDR3 reads TGTGCCAGCAGCCAGTCACAGGGAAGAGAAGCTTTCTTT. This codes for CASSQSQGREAFF. The chain recombines TRBV11-2 with TRBJ1-1; the D gene is possibly TRBD1 (6 bases). This CDR3 contains 13 residues. The germline CDR1 and CDR2 sequences are SGHAT and FQNNGV. The V and J ends lost 5 bases and 8 bases respectively, with 15 bases between them.

The sample holds a few counts of this clone. This sequence joins TRBV29-1 and TRBJ1-1; a possible D gene is TRBD1 (6 bases). Germline V CDR1 and CDR2: SQVTM, ANQGSEA. This CDR3 comprises 12 residues. V was cut by 6 bases and J by 0 bases, with 8 bases left in between. The CDR3 DNA reads TGCAGCGTGAGGACAGTGAACACTGAAGCTTTCTTT. Residues: CSVRTVNTEAFF.

The genes are TRBV30 and TRBJ1-2, with a tentative D call TRBD1 (6 bases). The CDR3 has 15 amino acids. Germline CDR1 GTSNPN, CDR2 SVGIG (reference sequence). The V end lost 0 bases, the J end lost 6 bases, and 17 bases lay between the germline ends. The CDR3 sequence: CAWSVVQGPLHGYTF. The CDR3 DNA follows: TGTGCCTGGAGTGTAGTACAGGGACCTCTCCATGGCTACACCTTC. Drawing the rest from reference TRBV30 and TRBJ1-2, the complete variable domain is SQTIHQWPATLVQPVGSPLSLECTVEGTSNPNLYWYRQAAGRGLQLLFYSVGIGQISSEVPQNLSASRPQDRQFILSSKKLLLSDSGFYLCAWSVVQGPLHGYTFGSGTRLTVV.

This clone occurred a few times. The chain combines TRBV5-6 with TRBJ2-7, with 7 positions matching TRBD1. V lost 1 base, J lost 3 bases, and 7 bases stayed unmatched. Germline assignment: CDR1 SGHDT and CDR2 YYEEEE. The CDR3 length is 15 residues. The CDR3 DNA reads as TGTGCCAGCAGCTTGTGGGGACAGTCTTTCTACGAGCAGTACTTC. It translates to CASSLWGQSFYEQYF.